One and the same sample provided the 4 T cell receptor beta chains below, sequenced in a study of response to subunit inactivated influenza vaccine. TCRdb reanalysed the RT-PCR reads using MiXCR and keeps one entry per CDR3 protein. The table shows about 540,000 distinct CDR3 sequences, with under 30% occurring only once. The data also belong to a second study, concerning T cells expressing NK-cell markers. That investigation notes: What made the TCR beta cDNA was 5'RACE template switching with UMIs.

The sample in question was CD4+ T cells sorted from PBMCs, obtained roughly 12 days after vaccination. The receptors were sampled from a man aged 50-59 years who received an inactivated influenza vaccine.

This clonotype showed up many times. The chain recombines TRBV9 with TRBJ2-2; TRBD1 agrees at 7 bases. CDR1 is SGDLS, CDR2 YYNGEE, per germline. After removal of 0 bases from V and 4 bases from J, the junction contained 3 bases not matched to a gene. The CDR3 extends over 15 amino acids. CDR3 in amino acids: CASSVGQGGTGELFF. The CDR3, as DNA: TGTGCCAGCAGCGTAGGACAGGGTGGCACCGGGGAGCTGTTTTTT.

This clonotype was counted a few times. The chain couples TRBV7-3 to TRBJ1-2; TRBD1 aligns across 9 bases. CDR1 is SGHTA and CDR2 is FQGTGA in the germline V gene. V trimming: 5 bases; J trimming: 3 bases; junction bases outside the gene matches: 4. There are 14 residues in the CDR3. CDR3 sequence: CASSPRTGDYGYTF. CDR3 bases: TGTGCCAGCAGCCCACGGACAGGGGACTATGGCTACACCTTC.

This clonotype was seen a few times. CDR3 sequence: CASSQGPGTGNEKLFF. CDR3 nucleotide sequence: TGCGCCAGCAGCCAAGGTCCCGGGACAGGGAACGAAAAACTGTTTTTT. The chain uses TRBV4-1 and TRBJ1-4, with 9 bases that match TRBD1. Losses at the gene ends were 1 base for V and 8 bases for J; bases not matched to a gene: 8. Germline values: CDR1 MGHRA, CDR2 YSYEKL. This CDR3 is built from 16 residues.

This clonotype was counted only a few times. The rearrangement links TRBV6-2 or TRBV6-3 to TRBJ2-3; the D gene could be TRBD1 or TRBD2 (5 bases each). Trimming removed 2 bases at V and 1 base at J, with 13 bases between. Looked up from germline, CDR1 is MNHEY and CDR2 is SVGEGT. The CDR3 spans 16 residues. In DNA form, the CDR3 reads TGTGCCAGCAGTTACCTGATGGGACCCGGCACAGATACGCAGTATTTT. Its translation: CASSYLMGPGTDTQYF.